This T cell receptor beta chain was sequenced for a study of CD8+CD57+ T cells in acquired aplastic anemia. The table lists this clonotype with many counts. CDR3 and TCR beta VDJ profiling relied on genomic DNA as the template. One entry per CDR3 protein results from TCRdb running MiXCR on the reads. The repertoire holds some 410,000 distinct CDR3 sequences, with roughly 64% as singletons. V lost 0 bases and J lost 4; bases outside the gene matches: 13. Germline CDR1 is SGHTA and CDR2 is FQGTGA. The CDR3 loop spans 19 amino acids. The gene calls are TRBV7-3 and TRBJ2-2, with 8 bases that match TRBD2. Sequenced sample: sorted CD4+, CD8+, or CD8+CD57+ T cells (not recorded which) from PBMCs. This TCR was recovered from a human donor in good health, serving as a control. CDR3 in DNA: TGTGCCAGCAGCTTAACGACTTTTGGAGCGGGGGAGCGCACCGGGGAGCTGTTTTTT. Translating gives CASSLTTFGAGERTGELFF.